The 31 T cell receptor beta chains below come from one sample, sequenced in a study of beta chain features in type 1 diabetes. Findings and limits, study-wide: There was a moderate but significant shortening of TCRB CDR3s in all four CD4+ subsets of Type 1 diabetes patients.

Investigators reverse transcribed all isolated RNA, so they sequenced expressed TCRB transcripts. Measured with immunoSEQ multiplex PCR; TCRdb has only the in-frame clones, and not every one. The sample has about 340,000 clones; approximately 13% are singletons. Antigens of these TCRs are unknown. The sequenced sample was naive CD4+ T cells from blood. The receptors come from a woman in her late teens or twenties with type 1 diabetes.

The CDR3 is CASSTSGGADTQYF. The CDR3 DNA reads TGTGCCAGCTCGACTAGCGGGGGCGCAGATACGCAGTATTTT. The chain couples TRBV19 to TRBJ2-3, with TRBD2 identical over 12 bases. The ends lost 9 bases at V and 4 bases at J; junction bases unmatched: 5. Germline lookup yields CDR1 LNHDA and CDR2 SQIVND (reference sequence). This CDR3 contains 14 residues.

This clone showed up just a few times. This chain links TRBV5-6 with TRBJ2-7; D is possibly TRBD1 (5 bases). Trimming stripped 2 bases from V and 4 bases from J, with 13 bases between. Germline CDR1 reads SGHDT; CDR2 reads YYEEEE. The CDR3 totals 14 residues. The CDR3 sequence is CASSFQGRVYEQYF. The CDR3 DNA follows: TGTGCCAGCAGCTTCCAGGGCAGGGTGTACGAGCAGTACTTC.

In its sample, this clone was seen a few times. This chain uses TRBV29-1 with TRBJ1-4; 7 nucleotides match TRBD1. V shed 5 bases, J shed 5 bases, and the junction held 5 bases outside the gene matches. Germline CDR1 and CDR2: SQVTM and ANQGSEA. The CDR3 loop spans 13 amino acids. The CDR3 reads CSVRDSPNEKLFF. The CDR3 DNA reads as TGCAGCGTTCGGGACAGCCCCAATGAAAAACTGTTTTTT.

The chain uses TRBV30 and TRBJ2-7; 8 nucleotides agree with TRBD2. This CDR3 region has 14 residues. V shed 0 bases, J shed 6 bases, and the junction held 7 bases outside the gene matches. Germline CDR1 reads GTSNPN; CDR2 reads SVGIG (reference sequence). For the CDR3, the DNA is TGTGCCTGGAGTGTACAAGCGGGAGACCCCGAGCAGTACTTC. Residues: CAWSVQAGDPEQYF.

J is TRBJ1-2 and V is TRBV28; 8 nucleotides agree with TRBD1. In germline, CDR1 is MDHEN, CDR2 SYDVKM. This CDR3 region has 14 residues. V dropped 3 bases and J dropped 6; count of bases not matched to a gene: 6. CDR3 amino acids: CASSFGTGVDGYTF. The CDR3 DNA follows: TGTGCCAGCAGTTTCGGGACAGGAGTTGATGGCTACACCTTC.

This clone occurred a few times. The chain uses TRBV9 and TRBJ2-2, with TRBD2 identical over 7 bases. Per the germline V gene, CDR1 is SGDLS and CDR2 is YYNGEE. Losses at the gene ends were 4 bases for V and 0 bases for J; bases not matched to a gene: 9. The CDR3 has 17 residues. CDR3 loop: CASSPHSGGANTGELFF. CDR3 coding DNA: TGTGCCAGCAGCCCCCATTCGGGAGGAGCGAACACCGGGGAGCTGTTTTTT.

The J gene is TRBJ2-1, the V gene TRBV15; 10 nucleotides align to TRBD2. CDR1 is LNHNV, CDR2 YYDKDF, per germline (reference sequence). V trimming: 0 bases; J trimming: 4 bases; junction bases outside the gene matches: 3. This CDR3 has 16 amino acids. The CDR3 nucleotides are TGTGCCACCAGCAGAGATCGAGCGGGAGGGTACAATGAGCAGTTCTTC. It codes for CATSRDRAGGYNEQFF.

The chain uses TRBV18 and TRBJ2-1; D is unresolved. Per germline, CDR1 KGHSH and CDR2 LQKENI. V was clipped by 2 bases and J by 2 bases, with 4 bases between them. The CDR3 consists of 13 residues. This CDR3 is CASSPSTYNEQFF. The CDR3 DNA is TGTGCCAGCTCACCATCTACCTACAATGAGCAGTTCTTC.

This clone was counted a few times. The chain recombines TRBV5-1 with TRBJ2-5; tentative D call: TRBD1 (5 bases). CDR1 is SGHRS, CDR2 YFSETQ, per germline. V dropped 4 bases and J dropped 1 base, with 11 bases sitting between them. The CDR3 is 14 residues long. The CDR3 DNA follows: TGCGCCAGCAGCCCCATGGACACCCAAGAGACCCAGTACTTC. This sequence encodes CASSPMDTQETQYF.

This chain's CDR3 is CASSLSTSGLTGELFF. The CDR3 nucleotides are TGCGCCAGCAGCTTGAGTACTAGCGGGCTCACCGGGGAGCTGTTTTTT. The V and J genes are TRBV5-1 and TRBJ2-2; 9 nucleotides align to TRBD2. Germline CDR1 and CDR2: SGHRS and YFSETQ. V shed 1 base and J 4 bases; nucleotides not matched to a gene: 5. The CDR3 has 16 residues.

This clone was recorded a few times. CDR3 coding DNA: TGCAGCGTCCGGGATCCCAATCAGCCCCAGCATTTT. It yields the protein CSVRDPNQPQHF. The rearrangement joins TRBV29-1 to TRBJ1-5; D remains ambiguous. V lost 6 bases and J 3 bases, leaving 9 bases between the germline ends. From germline, CDR1 is SQVTM and CDR2 ANQGSEA. The CDR3 is 12 amino acids.

This clone was seen a few times. J is TRBJ1-2 and V is TRBV18; 7 nucleotides agree with TRBD1. Germline CDR1 and CDR2: KGHSH and LQKENI. The CDR3 extends over 14 amino acids. J lost 6 bases, V lost 2 bases, and 6 bases had no gene match. The CDR3 coding sequence is TGTGCCAGCTCACCAAATCGACAGGGACATGGCTACACCTTC. Translation gives CASSPNRQGHGYTF. Using reference TRBV18 and TRBJ1-2 for the parts outside the CDR3, the full variable domain is NAGVMQNPRHLVRRRGQEARLRCSPMKGHSHVYWYRQLPEEGLKFMVYLQKENIIDESGMPKERFSAEFPKEGPSILRIQQVVRGDSAAYFCASSPNRQGHGYTFGSGTRLTVV.

This clone has a handful of counts. This chain joins TRBV4-3 and TRBJ2-1, with 7 bases that match TRBD2. V lost 0 bases and J lost 3; bases outside the gene matches: 5. The V gene's germline CDR1 is LGHNA and CDR2 YSLEER. The CDR3 totals 16 residues. As DNA, the CDR3 is TGCGCCAGCAGCCAAGATGGGGCTAGCGGCTACAATGAGCAGTTCTTC. It yields the protein CASSQDGASGYNEQFF.

This clone has at least ten counts. The V gene is TRBV4-3, the J gene TRBJ2-6; the D is unclear. V lost 0 bases and J 1 base, leaving 10 bases between the germline ends. CDR1 and CDR2 (germline): LGHNA, YSLEER. The CDR3 consists of 17 residues. The CDR3 loop is CASSQDPRGSGANVLTF. DNA for the CDR3: TGCGCCAGCAGCCAAGATCCGAGAGGATCTGGGGCCAACGTCCTGACTTTC.

V is TRBV6-1 and J is TRBJ2-5; 7 bases match TRBD2. The CDR3 is made up of 13 amino acids. The germline V gene encodes CDR1 MNHNS and CDR2 SASEGT. J gave up 4 bases and V 2 bases, and 1 base lay outside the gene matches. This CDR3 is CASSEWGGETQYF. The CDR3 DNA sequence: TGTGCCAGCAGTGAATGGGGGGGAGAGACCCAGTACTTC.

There are a few counts of this clone. The rearrangement links TRBV5-4 to TRBJ1-1; D possibly corresponds to TRBD1 (5 bases). CDR1 SGHNT and CDR2 YYREEE come from the germline V gene (reference sequence). The V and J ends lost 0 bases and 8 bases respectively, with 11 bases between them. The CDR3 extends over 13 amino acids. In DNA, the CDR3 is TGTGCCAGCAGCTTGGTGGGTTGGACAGAAGCTTTCTTT. Its protein is CASSLVGWTEAFF.

This chain joins TRBV4-3 and TRBJ2-3, with D tentatively TRBD1 (6 bases). Germline V CDR1 and CDR2: LGHNA, YSLEER. The ends were cut back, 0 bases at V and 2 bases at J, with 12 bases in the middle. The CDR3 spans 16 residues. The CDR3 nucleotides read TGCGCCAGCAGCCAAGATAGGACAGATCACACAGATACGCAGTATTTT. As protein: CASSQDRTDHTDTQYF.

The chain recombines TRBV27 with TRBJ2-3; 10 nucleotides align to TRBD2. Trimming took 5 bases from V and 6 from J; bases not matched to a gene: 11. The CDR3 extends over 16 amino acids. The germline V gene encodes CDR1 MNHEY and CDR2 SMNVEV (reference sequence). Here the CDR3 reads CASSQLRSGRGDTQYF. CDR3 sequence (DNA): TGTGCCAGCAGTCAACTAAGAAGCGGGAGGGGGGATACGCAGTATTTT.

The chain recombines TRBV27 with TRBJ2-5; 8 positions agree with TRBD1. Trimming cost V 6 bases and J 5 bases; bases outside gene matches: 8. The germline CDR1 and CDR2 sequences are MNHEY and SMNVEV (reference sequence). This CDR3 has 14 residues. CDR3 in DNA: TGTGCCAGCAGCCTAACAGGGGGAAGGGAGACCCAGTACTTC. Residues: CASSLTGGRETQYF.

This clone was seen only a few times. This chain joins TRBV29-1 and TRBJ2-1, with 14 positions matching TRBD2. This CDR3 comprises 14 residues. V lost 4 bases, J lost 7 bases, and 3 bases stayed unmatched. CDR1 SQVTM and CDR2 ANQGSEA come from the germline V gene. The CDR3, as DNA: TGCAGCGTTGTGGGACTAGCGGGAGAGAATGAGCAGTTCTTC. It codes for CSVVGLAGENEQFF.

The chain has TRBV5-4 and TRBJ2-2, with 10 bases fitting TRBD2. There are 18 residues in the CDR3. V shed 2 bases and J 5 bases; nucleotides not matched to a gene: 12. Germline CDR1 reads SGHNT; CDR2 reads YYREEE (reference sequence). CDR3 protein: CASSLSSGSRVGTGELFF. CDR3 nucleotides: TGTGCCAGCAGCTTATCTAGCGGGAGTAGGGTGGGAACCGGGGAGCTGTTTTTT.

This clone was seen a single time. V and J are TRBV5-6 and TRBJ2-1; 15 bases map to TRBD2. Germline trimming cut 3 bases from V and 8 bases from J; bases unmatched to any gene: 6. Germline V lookup: CDR1 SGHDT, CDR2 YYEEEE. The CDR3 is 16 residues long. CDR3 sequence: CASSSYGLAGGYEQFF. The DNA for the CDR3 is TGTGCCAGCAGCTCATACGGACTAGCGGGAGGGTATGAGCAGTTCTTC.

This clone was seen more than once but under ten times. The genes are TRBV6-1 and TRBJ2-3, with TRBD2 matching 7 bases. Germline loops: CDR1 MNHNS, CDR2 SASEGT. The CDR3 is made up of 15 amino acids. Trimming cost V 7 bases and J 6 bases; bases outside gene matches: 13. CDR3 DNA sequence: TGTGCCAGCAAGGCCCAAGCGGGATTCGGGGATACGCAGTATTTT. It codes for CASKAQAGFGDTQYF.

This clone was found a few times. The genes are TRBV9 and TRBJ2-6; tentatively, D is TRBD2 (7 bases). V was trimmed by 4 bases and J by 0 bases, leaving 11 bases between them. This CDR3 has 16 amino acids. CDR1 is SGDLS and CDR2 is YYNGEE in the germline V gene. CDR3 region: CASSLGGLSGANVLTF. DNA for the CDR3: TGTGCCAGCAGCCTCGGGGGGCTCTCTGGGGCCAACGTCCTGACTTTC.

This clone was counted between two and nine times. The CDR3 protein is CASSFRDRPLYGYTF. The DNA of the CDR3 is TGTGCCAGTAGTTTCCGGGACAGGCCGCTTTATGGCTACACCTTC. This chain uses TRBV19 with TRBJ1-2; 8 nucleotides match TRBD1. Germline V gene lookup returns CDR1 LNHDA and CDR2 SQIVND (reference sequence). V dropped 5 bases and J dropped 5; count of bases not matched to a gene: 10. The CDR3 is made up of 15 amino acids.

This clone came up once. V is TRBV30 and J is TRBJ2-1; 15 bases match TRBD2. The CDR3 spans 20 residues. V was pared by 0 bases and J by 0 bases, with 9 bases of the junction left unmatched. Germline CDR1 GTSNPN, CDR2 SVGIG (reference sequence). CDR3 residues: CAWSVLRTSGRVGSYNEQFF. CDR3 DNA: TGTGCCTGGAGTGTACTCCGGACTAGCGGGAGGGTCGGCTCCTACAATGAGCAGTTCTTC.

V usage is TRBV7-9 and J usage is TRBJ2-2, with D hard to call. Germline CDR1 reads SEHNR; CDR2 reads FQNEAQ (reference sequence). The germline V and J ends were trimmed by 6 bases and 4 bases, with 9 bases remaining between them. The CDR3 is 13 residues long. CDR3 coding DNA: TGTGCCAGCAGAGAACTAATCACCGGGGAGCTGTTTTTT. Translating it yields CASRELITGELFF.

This clone was counted only a few times. The CDR3 loop is CAWRIPLAESYNEQFF. CDR3 in DNA: TGTGCCTGGAGAATCCCCCTAGCGGAGTCCTACAATGAGCAGTTCTTC. The chain employs TRBV30 and TRBJ2-1, with 7 nucleotides matching TRBD2. This CDR3 region has 16 residues. The trim removed 3 bases at V and 1 base at J, leaving 9 bases unmatched. The germline V gene encodes CDR1 GTSNPN and CDR2 SVGIG (reference sequence).

The chain joins TRBV29-1 to TRBJ2-1; TRBD1 matches 10 bases. Germline CDR1 is SQVTM and CDR2 is ANQGSEA. Unmatched junction bases numbered 11, after V lost 4 bases and J lost 2 bases. The CDR3 extends over 17 amino acids. The CDR3 nucleotides are TGCAGCGTTGTTTTGATTCTTGGACAGGGGGCCTACAATGAGCAGTTCTTC. Protein product: CSVVLILGQGAYNEQFF.

The chain links TRBV14 to TRBJ2-7; perhaps TRBD2 as D (6 bases). The CDR3 is 14 amino acids. V was cut by 4 bases and J by 2 bases, with 12 bases left in between. Germline assignment: CDR1 SGHDN and CDR2 FVKESK. CDR3 sequence (DNA): TGTGCCAGCAGCCGGGACGGGGGACCCTACGAGCAGTACTTC. Encoded protein: CASSRDGGPYEQYF.

Only a few counts were recorded for this clone. The V gene is TRBV27, the J gene TRBJ2-4, with TRBD2 matching 10 bases. The CDR3 extends over 14 amino acids. V was clipped by 9 bases and J by 1 base; unmatched bases: 3. Germline lookup yields CDR1 MNHEY and CDR2 SMNVEV (reference sequence). The CDR3 protein is CARSGRGAKNIQYF. In DNA, the CDR3 is TGTGCCAGAAGCGGGAGGGGGGCCAAAAACATTCAGTACTTC.